Below, 7 T cell receptor beta chains from the same sample are listed, as sequenced in a study of identical twins. TCRdb processed the 5' RACE reads anew with MiXCR; each CDR3 protein has one entry. The table records roughly 280,000 distinct CDR3 sequences, less than 9.5% of them present only once. The sample was also linked to a second study, of yellow fever vaccine responses in identical twins.

Source material: CD8+ T cells sorted from blood. The receptors originated from a woman younger than 35 in good health.

About this clonotype itself: A clone one base away is much larger, so this may be a read error. The CDR3 here is CASSLFPGQTDTEAFF. The CDR3, as DNA: TGTGCCAGCAGCTTATTCCCAGGGCAAACGGACACTGAAGCTTTCTTT. The V and J genes are TRBV7-6 and TRBJ1-1; D is possibly TRBD1 (5 bases). Germline V gene data show CDR1 as SGHVS and CDR2 as FNYEAQ. The CDR3 spans 16 residues. Trimming pared 2 bases from V and 3 bases from J, leaving 16 bases between.

This clonotype occurred a few times. The rearrangement links TRBV6-2 or TRBV6-3 to TRBJ2-7; TRBD1 aligns across 12 bases. Germline trimming cut 2 bases from V and 4 bases from J; bases unmatched to any gene: 3. Germline CDR1 and CDR2: MNHEY and SVGEGT. CDR3 size: 15 residues. CDR3 coding DNA: TGTGCCAGCAGTTACCGGGACAGGGGGCGATACGAGCAGTACTTC. This gives the protein CASSYRDRGRYEQYF.

V usage is TRBV5-1 and J usage is TRBJ2-7, with D possibly being TRBD2 (6 bases). Looked up from germline, CDR1 is SGHRS and CDR2 is YFSETQ. The CDR3 length is 15 residues. With 4 bases removed from V and 3 bases from J, the gap between germline ends came to 17 bases. CDR3 coding DNA: TGCGCCAGCAGCCGTGACTACGCCGGGAGCTACGAGCAGTACTTC. Translation: CASSRDYAGSYEQYF. Full variable domain (missing parts from reference TRBV5-1 and TRBJ2-7): KAGVTQTPRYLIKTRGQQVTLSCSPISGHRSVSWYQQTPGQGLQFLFEYFSETQRNKGNFPGRFSGRQFSNSRSEMNVSTLELGDSALYLCASSRDYAGSYEQYFGPGTRLTVT.

This clonotype was counted only a few times. CDR3 residues: CASRLAGVDEQFF. In DNA, the CDR3 is TGTGCCAGCAGGCTGGCGGGAGTAGATGAGCAGTTCTTC. The chain couples TRBV12-3 or TRBV12-4 to TRBJ2-1; 7 nucleotides match TRBD2. There are 13 residues in the CDR3. Trimming took 6 bases from V and 8 from J; bases not matched to a gene: 7.

This clonotype was observed a few times. J is TRBJ2-1 and V is TRBV20-1, with D unresolved. The CDR3 loop spans 17 amino acids. Trimming removed 1 base at V and 5 bases at J, with 21 bases between. The V gene's germline CDR1 is DFQATT and CDR2 SNEGSKA (reference sequence). The CDR3 nucleotides are TGCAGTGCTAGAGCTGACCGGGCCACAGTGAATGACAATGAGCAGTTCTTC. Amino acid sequence: CSARADRATVNDNEQFF.

This clonotype was counted at least ten times. V gene TRBV24-1 combines with J gene TRBJ2-2; D uncertain. Per germline, CDR1 KGHDR and CDR2 SFDVKD. This CDR3 contains 16 residues. With 3 bases removed from V and 0 bases from J, the gap between germline ends came to 10 bases. CDR3 amino acids: CATSDTVSANTGELFF. The CDR3 bases are TGTGCCACCAGTGATACAGTTTCTGCGAACACCGGGGAGCTGTTTTTT.

Ten or more counts support this clonotype. This sequence joins TRBV9 and TRBJ2-6; 8 nucleotides line up with TRBD1. Germline V lookup: CDR1 SGDLS, CDR2 YYNGEE. The V and J ends lost 1 base and 2 bases, in that order; junction bases with no gene match: 14. CDR3 length: 20 residues. CDR3 bases: TGTGCCAGCAGCGTAACCCCTTTGCCGACAGGGGAAACTGGGGCCAACGTCCTGACTTTC. This translates into CASSVTPLPTGETGANVLTF. Full variable domain (outside the CDR3, taken from reference TRBV9 and TRBJ2-6): DSGVTQTPKHLITATGQRVTLRCSPRSGDLSVYWYQQSLDQGLQFLIQYYNGEERAKGNILERFSAQQFPDLHSELNLSSLELGDSALYFCASSVTPLPTGETGANVLTFGAGSRLTVL.